This T cell receptor (beta chain) was identified in a study of T cell responses to AZD1222 COVID-19 vaccine. The wider study: Pooled together were second doses at about 4 or about 12 weeks. Study-wide results and caveats: Unmutated variant regions are reportedly targeted by nearly half of spike-specific TCRs. The donor cohort was predominantly white British with a female majority, and clonal diversity may have been underestimated. Only five or six AZD1222 recipients were seropositive at baseline.

As for this clone: Its antigen remains unknown.

Profiled with immunoSEQ multiplex PCR; TCRdb holds only in-frame clones, not every one. Altogether some 150,000 clones are present, roughly 90% being singletons, with the ten largest covering 2.5% to 3%. This CDR3 is 16 amino acids long. Germline CDR1 reads MDHEN; CDR2 reads SYDVKM. The ends lost 4 bases at V and 0 bases at J; junction bases unmatched: 2. Sequencing was performed on peripheral blood, taken on day 0 of AZD1222 vaccination. The rearrangement joins TRBV28 to TRBJ1-4; 10 bases are shared with TRBD1. This clonotype was sampled from an adult in good health. The CDR3 DNA sequence: TGTGCCAGCAGTTCAGACAGGGGGCCAACTAATGAAAAACTGTTTTTT. It yields the protein CASSSDRGPTNEKLFF.